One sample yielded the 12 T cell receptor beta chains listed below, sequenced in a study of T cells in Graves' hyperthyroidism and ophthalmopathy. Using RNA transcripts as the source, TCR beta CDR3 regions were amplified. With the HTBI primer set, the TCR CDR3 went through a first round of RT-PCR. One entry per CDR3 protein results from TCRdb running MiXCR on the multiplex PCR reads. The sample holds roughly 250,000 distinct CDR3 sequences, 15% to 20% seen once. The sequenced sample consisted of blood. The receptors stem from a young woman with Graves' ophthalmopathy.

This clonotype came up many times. CDR3 region: CASRDSLGGYTF. The DNA for the CDR3 is TGTGCCAGCAGGGACAGTCTGGGGGGCTACACCTTC. The gene calls are TRBV28 and TRBJ1-2, with D possibly matching TRBD1 (6 bases). The V gene's germline CDR1 is MDHEN and CDR2 SYDVKM. Trimming took 6 bases from V and 8 from J, leaving 13 bases between them. CDR3 length: 12 amino acids.

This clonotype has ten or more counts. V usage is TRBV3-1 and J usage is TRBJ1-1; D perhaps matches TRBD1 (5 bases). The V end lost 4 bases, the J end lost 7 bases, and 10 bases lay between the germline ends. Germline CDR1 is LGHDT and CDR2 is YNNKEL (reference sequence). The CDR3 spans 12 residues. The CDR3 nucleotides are TGTGCCAGCAGCCCGGGGCCCTATGAAGCTTTCTTT. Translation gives CASSPGPYEAFF. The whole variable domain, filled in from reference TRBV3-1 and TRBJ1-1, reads DTAVSQTPKYLVTQMGNDKSIKCEQNLGHDTMYWYKQDSKKFLKIMFSYNNKELIINETVPNRFSPKSPDKAHLNLHINSLELGDSAVYFCASSPGPYEAFFGQGTRLTVV.

CDR3 DNA: TGTGCCAGCAGCTTAGCGTTTACAGACGCTAACTATGGCTACACCTTC. Its translation: CASSLAFTDANYGYTF. The rearrangement joins TRBV7-2 to TRBJ1-2; D not certain. CDR3 length equals 16 residues. The germline gives CDR1 SGHTA, CDR2 FQGNSA. V lost 0 bases, J lost 0 bases, and 11 bases lay in between.

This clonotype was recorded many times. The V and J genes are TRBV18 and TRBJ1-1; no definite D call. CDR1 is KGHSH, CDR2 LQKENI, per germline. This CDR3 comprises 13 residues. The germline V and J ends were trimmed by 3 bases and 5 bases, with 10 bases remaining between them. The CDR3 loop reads CASSPDARTEAFF. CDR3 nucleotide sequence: TGTGCCAGCTCACCTGATGCGAGGACTGAAGCTTTCTTT.

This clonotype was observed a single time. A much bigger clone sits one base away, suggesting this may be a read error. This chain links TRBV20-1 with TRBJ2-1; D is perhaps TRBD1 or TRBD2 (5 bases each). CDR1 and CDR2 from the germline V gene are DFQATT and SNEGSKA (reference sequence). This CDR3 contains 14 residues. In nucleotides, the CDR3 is TGCAGTGCTCCTGACTGGGGGACCTACAATGAGCAGTCCTTC. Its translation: CSAPDWGTYNEQSF.

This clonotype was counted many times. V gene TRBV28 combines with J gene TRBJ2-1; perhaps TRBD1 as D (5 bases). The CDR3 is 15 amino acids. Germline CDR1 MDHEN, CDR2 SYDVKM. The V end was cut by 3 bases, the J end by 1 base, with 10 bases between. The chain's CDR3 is CASSLYDSSYNEQFF. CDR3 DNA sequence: TGTGCCAGCAGTTTGTATGACAGTTCCTACAATGAGCAGTTCTTC.

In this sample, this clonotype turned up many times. The CDR3 DNA follows: TGTGCCTGGAGTTTCCGAGGGGATAATTCACCCCTCCACTTT. Protein product: CAWSFRGDNSPLHF. The J gene is TRBJ1-6, the V gene TRBV30, with a possible D match to TRBD1 (5 bases). The CDR3 is 14 amino acids. Trimming took off 2 bases at V and 5 bases at J, with 10 bases between the two ends. In germline, CDR1 is GTSNPN, CDR2 SVGIG (reference sequence).

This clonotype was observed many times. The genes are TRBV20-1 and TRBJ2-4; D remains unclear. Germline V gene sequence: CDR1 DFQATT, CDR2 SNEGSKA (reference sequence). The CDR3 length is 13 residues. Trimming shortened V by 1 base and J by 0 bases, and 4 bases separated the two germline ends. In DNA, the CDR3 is TGCAGTGCTAGAGCGGTAGCCAAAAACATTCAGTACTTC. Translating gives CSARAVAKNIQYF.

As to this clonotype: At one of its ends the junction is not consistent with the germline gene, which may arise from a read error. Here the CDR3 reads CASSPSTSGRSTDTQYF. CDR3 coding DNA: TGTGCCAGCAGCCCCTCGACTAGCGGAAGGAGCACAGATACGCAGTATTTT. The V gene is TRBV5-1, the J gene TRBJ2-3, with 9 bases identical to TRBD2. The CDR3 is 17 residues long. CDR1 is SGHRS, CDR2 YFSETQ, per germline.

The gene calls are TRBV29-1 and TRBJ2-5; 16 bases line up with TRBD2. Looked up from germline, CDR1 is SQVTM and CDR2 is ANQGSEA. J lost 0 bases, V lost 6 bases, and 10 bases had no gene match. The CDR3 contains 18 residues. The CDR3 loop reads CSVCLIGTSGRDQETQYF. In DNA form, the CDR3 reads TGCAGCGTCTGTTTGATCGGGACTAGCGGGAGGGACCAAGAGACCCAGTACTTC.

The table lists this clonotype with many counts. The CDR3, as DNA: TGCAGTGCCAGACAGCGGATCTACAATGAGCAGTTCTTC. This encodes CSARQRIYNEQFF. This chain uses TRBV20-1 with TRBJ2-1; possibly TRBD1 or TRBD2 for D (5 bases each). Trimming pared 6 bases from V and 3 bases from J, leaving 12 bases between. The CDR3 spans 13 residues. The germline gives CDR1 DFQATT, CDR2 SNEGSKA (reference sequence).

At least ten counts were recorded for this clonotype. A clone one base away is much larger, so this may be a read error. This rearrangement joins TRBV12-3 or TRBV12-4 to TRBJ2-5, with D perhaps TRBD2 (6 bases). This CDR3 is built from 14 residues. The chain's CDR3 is CVSSTDAGRETQYF. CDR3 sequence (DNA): TGTGTCAGCAGTACCGATGCGGGGCGGGAGACCCAGTACTTC.